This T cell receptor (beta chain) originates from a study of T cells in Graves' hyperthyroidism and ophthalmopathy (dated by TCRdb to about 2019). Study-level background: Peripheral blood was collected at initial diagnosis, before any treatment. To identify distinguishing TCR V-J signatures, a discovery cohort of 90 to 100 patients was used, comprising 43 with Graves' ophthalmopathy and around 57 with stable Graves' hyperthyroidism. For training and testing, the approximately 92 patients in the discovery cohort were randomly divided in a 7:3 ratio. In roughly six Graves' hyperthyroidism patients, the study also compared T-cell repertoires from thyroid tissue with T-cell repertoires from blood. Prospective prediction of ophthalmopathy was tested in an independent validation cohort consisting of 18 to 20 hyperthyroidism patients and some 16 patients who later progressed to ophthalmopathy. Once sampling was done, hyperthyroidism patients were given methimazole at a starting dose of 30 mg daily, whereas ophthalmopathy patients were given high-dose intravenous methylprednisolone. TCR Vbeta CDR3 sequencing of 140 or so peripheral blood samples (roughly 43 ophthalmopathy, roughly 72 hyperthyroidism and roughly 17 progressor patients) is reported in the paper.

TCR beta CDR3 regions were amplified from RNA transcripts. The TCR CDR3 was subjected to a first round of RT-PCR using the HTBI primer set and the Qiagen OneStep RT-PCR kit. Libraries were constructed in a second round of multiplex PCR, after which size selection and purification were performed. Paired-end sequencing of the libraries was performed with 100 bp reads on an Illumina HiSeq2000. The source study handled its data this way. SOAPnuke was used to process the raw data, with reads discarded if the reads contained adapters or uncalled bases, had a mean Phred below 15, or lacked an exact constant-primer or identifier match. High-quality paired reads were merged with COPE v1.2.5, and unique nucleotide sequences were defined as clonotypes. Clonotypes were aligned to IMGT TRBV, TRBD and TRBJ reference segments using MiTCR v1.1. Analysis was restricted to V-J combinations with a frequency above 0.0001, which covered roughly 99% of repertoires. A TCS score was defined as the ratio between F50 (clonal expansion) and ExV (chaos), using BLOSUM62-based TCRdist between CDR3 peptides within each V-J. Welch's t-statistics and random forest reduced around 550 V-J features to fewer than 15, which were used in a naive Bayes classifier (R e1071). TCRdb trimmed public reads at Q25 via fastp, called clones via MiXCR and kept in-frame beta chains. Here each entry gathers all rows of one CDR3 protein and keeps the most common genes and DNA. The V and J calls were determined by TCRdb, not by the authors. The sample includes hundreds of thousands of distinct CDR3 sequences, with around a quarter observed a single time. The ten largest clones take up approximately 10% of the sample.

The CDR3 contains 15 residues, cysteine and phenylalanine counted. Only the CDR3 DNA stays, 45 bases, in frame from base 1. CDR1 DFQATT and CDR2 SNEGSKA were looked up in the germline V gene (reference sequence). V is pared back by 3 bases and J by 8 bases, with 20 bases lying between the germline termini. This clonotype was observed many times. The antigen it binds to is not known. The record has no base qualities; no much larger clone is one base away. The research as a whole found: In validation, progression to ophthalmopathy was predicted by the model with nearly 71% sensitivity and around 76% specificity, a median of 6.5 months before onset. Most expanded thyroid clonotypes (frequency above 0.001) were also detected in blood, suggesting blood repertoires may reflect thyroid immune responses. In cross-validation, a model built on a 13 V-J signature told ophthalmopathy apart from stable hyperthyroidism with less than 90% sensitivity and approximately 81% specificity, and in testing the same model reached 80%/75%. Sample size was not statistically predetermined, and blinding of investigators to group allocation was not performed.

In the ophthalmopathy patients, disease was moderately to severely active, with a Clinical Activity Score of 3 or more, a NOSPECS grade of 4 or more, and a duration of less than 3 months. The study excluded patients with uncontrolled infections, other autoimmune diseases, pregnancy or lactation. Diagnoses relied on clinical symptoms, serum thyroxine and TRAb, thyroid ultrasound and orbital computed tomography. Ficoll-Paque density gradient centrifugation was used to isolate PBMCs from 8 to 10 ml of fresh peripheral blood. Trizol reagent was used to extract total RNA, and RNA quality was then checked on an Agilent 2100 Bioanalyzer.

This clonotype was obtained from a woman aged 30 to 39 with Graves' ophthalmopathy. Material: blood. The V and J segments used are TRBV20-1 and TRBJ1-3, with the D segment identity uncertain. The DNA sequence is TGCAGTGCTAGCGCCGACACAGTAGACCTTGACACCATATATTTT. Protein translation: CSASADTVDLDTIYF.